The 8 T cell receptor beta chains reported below all come from one sample, sequenced in a study of OX40 agonist ivuxolimab in advanced cancers. The data were produced by immunoSEQ multiplex PCR, yet TCRdb's version contains in-frame clones alone and is incomplete. The table includes tens of thousands of clones, approximately 80% detected once. This specimen consisted of CD4+ or CD8+ T cells sorted from blood, obtained in a trial of the OX40 agonist ivuxolimab. Every receptor here comes from an adult with an advanced solid tumor such as melanoma, head and neck, liver or kidney cancer.

The gene calls are TRBV11-2 and TRBJ2-1; 9 nucleotides align to TRBD2. J gave up 9 bases and V 2 bases, and 11 bases lay outside the gene matches. CDR3 size: 16 residues. CDR1 and CDR2 (germline): SGHAT, FQNNGV. The CDR3 sequence: CASSLLAGATFSEQFF. CDR3 nucleotide sequence: TGTGCCAGCAGCTTATTAGCGGGGGCTACATTCAGTGAGCAGTTCTTC. The complete variable domain, with remaining parts taken from reference TRBV11-2 and TRBJ2-1, reads EAGVAQSPRYKIIEKRQSVAFWCNPISGHATLYWYQQILGQGPKLLIQFQNNGVVDDSQLPKDRFSAERLKGVDSTLKIQPAKLEDSAVYLCASSLLAGATFSEQFFGPGTRLTVL.

V usage is TRBV5-1 and J usage is TRBJ2-2; maybe TRBD1 (6 bases). This CDR3 has 16 residues. CDR1 SGHRS and CDR2 YFSETQ come from the germline V gene. Trimming left V 0 bases short and J 6 bases short, with 15 bases between. The CDR3 DNA follows: TGCGCCAGCAGCTTGGAGGCGCAGGGGTTGGCCGGGGAGCTGTTTTTT. It translates to CASSLEAQGLAGELFF.

This rearrangement joins TRBV11-2 to TRBJ2-7; D tentatively reads TRBD1 or TRBD2 (5 bases each). Germline V CDR1 and CDR2: SGHAT, FQNNGV. The CDR3 spans 14 residues. V gave up 2 bases and J gave up 6 bases, with 14 bases separating them. DNA for the CDR3: TGTGCCAGCAGCTTACCGGGACGCTCTCGCGAGCAGTACTTC. Its protein is CASSLPGRSREQYF.

The CDR3 DNA reads as TGTGCCAGTTACCGATCGGGACTTCGAAACACCGGGGAGCTGTTTTTT. Translation: CASYRSGLRNTGELFF. This rearrangement joins TRBV18 to TRBJ2-2, with D possibly matching TRBD2 (6 bases). Trimming stripped 9 bases from V and 2 bases from J, with 19 bases between. The CDR3 consists of 16 residues. Germline V CDR1 and CDR2: KGHSH, LQKENI.

V gene TRBV6-6 combines with J gene TRBJ1-1; 7 bases are a match to TRBD1. The CDR3 contains 14 residues. CDR1 MNHNY and CDR2 SVGAGI come from the germline V gene (reference sequence). V dropped 7 bases and J dropped 5; count of bases not matched to a gene: 10. CDR3 coding DNA: TGTGCCAGCACCATACAGGGGATGGGGACTGAAGCTTTCTTT. This encodes CASTIQGMGTEAFF.

This clone was seen a single time. The rearrangement joins TRBV5-6 to TRBJ1-1; D is uncertain. The CDR3 covers 15 residues. Germline CDR1 and CDR2: SGHDT and YYEEEE. Trimming pared 4 bases from V and 6 bases from J, leaving 19 bases between. CDR3 sequence reads: CASSERRRASSEAFF. As DNA, the CDR3 is TGTGCCAGCAGCGAGAGAAGGAGGGCGTCCTCTGAAGCTTTCTTT.

Remarks on this clone: Relative to the germline gene, one junction end is altered; a read error may explain this. CDR3 nucleotide sequence: TGTGCCAGCAGCCTAGACAGGGCACTTGGCTACACCTTC. It translates to CASSLDRALGYTF. The rearrangement uses TRBV11-2 and TRBJ1-2; 7 nucleotides match TRBD1. The V gene's germline CDR1 is SGHAT and CDR2 FQNNGV. CDR3 length equals 13 residues.

The CDR3 DNA sequence: TGTGCCAGCAGTTTGGGACAGGGGGTAGCCGGGGAGCTGTTTTTT. As protein: CASSLGQGVAGELFF. The chain employs TRBV27 and TRBJ2-2; 11 positions match TRBD1. From germline, CDR1 is MNHEY and CDR2 SMNVEV (reference sequence). This CDR3 comprises 15 residues. V lost 3 bases to trimming and J lost 6 bases; unmatched junction nucleotides: 3.